The entry below gives a single T cell receptor (beta chain) sequence along with its context. The data stem from a study of blood T cell repertoires in COVID-19. Looking at the study overall: Sources were T cells, B-cell-depleted T cells, or PBMCs; the material itself was cDNA or gDNA.

In the study's own analysis: How many nucleated cells were present was estimated from reference gene primer amplification. Assay: immunoSEQ multiplex PCR; the TCRdb copy retains only in-frame clones and omits some. V, J and clone size derive from that table, while D and trimming were established from the DNA sequence. The table shows 350,000 or so clones, with about nine tenths occurring only once. CDR1 is SGHNT and CDR2 is YENEEA in the germline V gene. This CDR3 contains 15 residues. Trimming at V came to 5 bases and at J to 7 bases, leaving 8 bases not matched to a gene. Enrolled during active infection, Seattle patients were then followed longitudinally.

J is TRBJ2-2 and V is TRBV11-3, with 9 nucleotides matching TRBD1. This clonotype originated in a woman aged 25 to 39 with COVID-19, enrolled during active disease. The specimen was peripheral blood. CDR3 protein: CASSRGQGRGGELFF. The CDR3 DNA sequence: TGTGCCAGCAGCCGAGGACAGGGGAGAGGCGGGGAGCTGTTTTTT.